The 16 T cell receptor beta chains below all came from one sample that was sequenced in a study of T cell responses to AZD1222 COVID-19 vaccine. This table comes from immunoSEQ multiplex PCR, and its TCRdb copy is limited to in-frame clones, with some not included. The table lists around 130,000 clones, 80% to 90% of them singletons, with approximately 1.7% in the top ten. The source material was peripheral blood, sampled on day 0 of AZD1222 vaccination. Receptor source: an adult in good health.

The chain joins TRBV19 to TRBJ1-5; no firm D call. This CDR3 comprises 17 residues. Trimming took 3 bases from V and 4 from J, leaving 19 bases between them. The V gene's germline CDR1 is LNHDA and CDR2 SQIVND (reference sequence). The CDR3 sequence is CASSMGRQRILNQPQHF. The CDR3, as DNA: TGTGCCAGTAGTATGGGGAGACAACGGATTCTAAATCAGCCCCAGCATTTT.

This clone was seen only once. The gene calls are TRBV19 and TRBJ1-2, with 7 bases identical to TRBD1. CDR3 size: 15 residues. V trimming: 3 bases; J trimming: 8 bases; junction bases outside the gene matches: 12. CDR1 is LNHDA and CDR2 is SQIVND in the germline V gene (reference sequence). CDR3 residues: CASSMVSKGASGYTF. The CDR3 DNA reads as TGTGCCAGTAGTATGGTGAGCAAGGGGGCGAGCGGCTACACCTTC. The entire variable domain, with the rest obtained from reference TRBV19 and TRBJ1-2, is as follows: DGGITQSPKYLFRKEGQNVTLSCEQNLNHDAMYWYRQDPGQGLRLIYYSQIVNDFQKGDIAEGYSVSREKKESFPLTVTSAQKNPTAFYLCASSMVSKGASGYTFGSGTRLTVV.

This chain uses TRBV30 with TRBJ1-1; 9 nucleotides agree with TRBD1. The germline V gene has CDR1 GTSNPN and CDR2 SVGIG (reference sequence). The V and J ends lost 4 bases and 10 bases, in that order; junction bases with no gene match: 16. This CDR3 spans 15 amino acids. CDR3 nucleotides: TGTGCCTGGACCCTACTTGGGACAGGGAAGGTAGTAGCTTTCTTT. Translating gives CAWTLLGTGKVVAFF.

The chain couples TRBV27 to TRBJ2-1; perhaps D is TRBD1 or TRBD2 (6 bases each). The CDR3 spans 14 residues. Germline CDR1 is MNHEY and CDR2 is SMNVEV (reference sequence). The V end lost 3 bases, the J end lost 2 bases, and 8 bases lay between the germline ends. CDR3 protein: CASSFGGPYNEQFF. The CDR3 nucleotides are TGTGCCAGCAGTTTTGGGGGGCCCTACAATGAGCAGTTCTTC.

This clone has a single count. The chain links TRBV10-2 to TRBJ2-7; tentatively, D is TRBD1 (5 bases). The CDR3 consists of 13 residues. V lost 7 bases, J lost 5 bases, and 15 bases lay in between. CDR1 is WSHSY, CDR2 SAAADI, per germline. The CDR3 nucleotides are TGCGCCAGCAATCCGTCAGGGTACCACGAGCAGTACTTC. This gives the protein CASNPSGYHEQYF.

The chain couples TRBV27 to TRBJ2-1; no reliable D call. Germline CDR1 MNHEY, CDR2 SMNVEV (reference sequence). This CDR3 spans 15 amino acids. Trimming removed 7 bases at V and 0 bases at J, with 13 bases between. The CDR3 sequence is CASITGGSSYNEQFF. CDR3 in DNA: TGTGCCAGCATTACTGGCGGAAGCTCCTACAATGAGCAGTTCTTC.

J is TRBJ1-1 and V is TRBV5-1, with 7 nucleotides matching TRBD1. The CDR3 covers 14 residues. Germline CDR1 SGHRS, CDR2 YFSETQ. Germline trimming cut 0 bases from V and 5 bases from J; bases unmatched to any gene: 4. CDR3 protein: CASSLGDSRTEAFF. CDR3 DNA sequence: TGCGCCAGCAGCTTGGGGGACAGTAGGACTGAAGCTTTCTTT. Looking up the rest from reference TRBV5-1 and TRBJ1-1 gives the full variable domain: KAGVTQTPRYLIKTRGQQVTLSCSPISGHRSVSWYQQTPGQGLQFLFEYFSETQRNKGNFPGRFSGRQFSNSRSEMNVSTLELGDSALYLCASSLGDSRTEAFFGQGTRLTVV.

V usage is TRBV2 and J usage is TRBJ1-3; D is possibly TRBD1 (6 bases). CDR3 length: 15 amino acids. V lost 3 bases to trimming and J lost 4 bases, with 13 bases between them. CDR1 SNHLY and CDR2 FYNNEI come from the germline V gene. The CDR3: CASSDRGLGGNTIYF. Here the CDR3 DNA reads TGTGCCAGCAGTGACAGGGGCTTGGGCGGAAACACCATATATTTT.

The chain's CDR3 is CASSPGQRVTDGYTF. The CDR3 DNA is TGTGCCAGCTCACCCGGACAGCGGGTAACCGATGGCTACACCTTC. The genes are TRBV18 and TRBJ1-2, with D maybe TRBD1 (6 bases). The CDR3 covers 15 residues. Germline loops: CDR1 KGHSH, CDR2 LQKENI. Between the trimmed V and J ends, which lost 3 bases and 6 bases, there was a span of 17 bases.

The V gene is TRBV6-4, the J gene TRBJ2-1, with 9 bases identical to TRBD1. The CDR3 totals 15 residues. V dropped 5 bases and J dropped 9; count of bases not matched to a gene: 11. CDR1 is MRHNA, CDR2 SNTAGT, per germline. The CDR3 region has the DNA TGTGCCAGCAGTCGGGACAGGGTATTTCGTGCTGAGCAGTTCTTC. This translates into CASSRDRVFRAEQFF.

This clone was picked up a small number of times. The V call is TRBV4-3, the J call TRBJ2-3, with D possibly called TRBD1 or TRBD2 (5 bases each). The CDR3 runs 16 residues. The germline V gene has CDR1 LGHNA and CDR2 YSLEER. Trimming took 1 base from V and 7 from J, leaving 18 bases between them. The CDR3 sequence: CASSQVGPRSGHTQYF. The DNA for the CDR3 is TGCGCCAGCAGCCAAGTGGGACCCCGATCCGGCCATACGCAGTATTTT.

J is TRBJ1-2 and V is TRBV18; no clear D gene. Germline CDR1 KGHSH, CDR2 LQKENI. This CDR3 is built from 15 residues. Deletions cut 3 bases from V and 5 bases from J, with 16 bases between. CDR3 sequence (DNA): TGTGCCAGCTCACCTGGCCCAGGAAATAGATATGGCTACACCTTC. Translated: CASSPGPGNRYGYTF.

The rearrangement uses TRBV19 and TRBJ2-3, with TRBD2 matching over 7 bases. The length of the CDR3 is 12 residues. The J segment lost 5 bases and the V segment lost 5 bases, leaving 1 base of the junction unmatched. CDR1 is LNHDA and CDR2 is SQIVND in the germline V gene (reference sequence). For the CDR3, the DNA is TGTGCCAGTAGTGGCGGGGGAGATACGCAGTATTTT. Encoded protein: CASSGGGDTQYF.

This clone was observed a handful of times. This rearrangement joins TRBV14 to TRBJ2-4; D is ambiguous. V lost 0 bases and J lost 12, with 15 bases in between. CDR1 is SGHDN and CDR2 is FVKESK in the germline V gene. The CDR3 is 14 residues long. CDR3 DNA: TGTGCCAGCAGCCAAGATCTGAGATCAACGAGTCAGTACTTC. Protein: CASSQDLRSTSQYF.

The chain recombines TRBV9 with TRBJ1-2; perhaps TRBD1 as D (5 bases). The germline V gene has CDR1 SGDLS and CDR2 YYNGEE. V gave up 3 bases and J gave up 6 bases, with 12 bases separating them. The CDR3 has 13 amino acids. The CDR3 nucleotides read TGTGCCAGCAGCGGGCCCAGGGTTAATGGCTACACCTTC. It codes for CASSGPRVNGYTF.

V is TRBV10-1 and J is TRBJ1-6; D call uncertain. This CDR3 has 12 residues. The V gene lost 2 bases and the J gene lost 7 bases, with 3 bases spanning the gap. Germline CDR1 is WNHNN and CDR2 is SYGVQD (reference sequence). This CDR3 reads CASSEVNSPLHF. CDR3 DNA: TGCGCCAGCAGTGAGGTGAATTCACCCCTCCACTTT.